This T cell receptor beta chain came from a study of memory B cells and T cells in multiple sclerosis (dated by TCRdb to 2017 to 2018). A note on the overall study: TCR beta repertoires of autoproliferating peripheral T cells were compared with the TCR beta repertoires of brain lesion-infiltrating T cells in multiple sclerosis patients. TCR sequencing involved a couple of multiple sclerosis patients from whom brain lesions at autopsy or brain-infiltrating cells from biopsy were available. The full study reports these points: Clone-set sizes differed between compartments, which influenced counts of shared clonotypes and required normalization.

After CFSE-labeled PBMCs were cultured without any stimulus, the autoproliferating (CFSEdim) and non-proliferating (CFSEhi) T cell fractions were each sequenced on their own. A total of 40 million to 60 million CFSE-labeled PBMCs were cultured for 7 days without stimulus, and replicate wells were then pooled. PBMCs were labeled with approximately 0.5 uM CFSE and cultured in serum-free AIM-V medium without exogenous stimuli. PBMCs were obtained by Ficoll density gradient centrifugation and kept cryopreserved until use. Using a FACSAria III, live 7-AAD-negative cells were sorted, then washed with PBS and stored frozen at -80 degrees C as dry pellets. In this sample, this clone turned up a few times. The clone's antigen remains unknown. No quality values exist for individual bases; no much larger clone is one base distant. V is cut by 4 bases and J by 7 bases, and the space between the germline ends is 11 bases. Per the germline V gene (reference sequence), SGHKS is the CDR1 and YYEKEE is the CDR2. The CDR3 runs 12 amino acids, cysteine and phenylalanine included. Just CDR3 DNA is preserved here, 36 bases in frame from base 1.

Using the immunoSEQ Platform, TCRbeta CDR3 regions were amplified from extracted genomic DNA. The immunoSEQ assay combined multiplex PCR with high-throughput sequencing and a vendor bioinformatics pipeline. The authors' analysis ran thus. Non-productive sequences and CDR3s shorter than 4 amino acids were removed, and clonotype frequencies were recalculated per sample. In immunoSEQ Analyzer 2.0, a clonotype counted as shared when the CDR3 amino acid, V gene and J gene sequences were identical. To normalize repertoire overlap, the number of shared clonotypes was divided by the product of the two clone-set sizes and multiplied by 1000 to give arbitrary units. TCRdb stores this immuneACCESS table with in-frame sequences only. Part of the clones is absent; in the studies checked, under half of the shortfall reflects unresolved V genes, and no reason is known for the rest. V, J and clone size are taken as reported in that table, and D and trimming were inferred from the DNA itself. This sample comprises some 49,000 clones, almost 85% of them detected only once. The ten largest clones take up approximately 1.2% of the sample.

The chain joins TRBV5-5 to TRBJ1-1, with a tentative D gene TRBD1 over 5 matching bases. The specimen sequenced was PBMCs from blood kept in culture. The TCR originated in a human donor with multiple sclerosis. The CDR3 has the sequence CASSRRQLEAFF. Read as DNA, the sequence is TGTGCCAGCAGCCGCAGACAGCTTGAAGCTTTCTTT.